The rows below give T cell receptor beta chains drawn from one sample of a study of blood T cell repertoires in COVID-19. The assay was immunoSEQ multiplex PCR, and TCRdb's table has in-frame clones only and misses some. The data hold around 300,000 clones, with around 90% observed a single time. The sample consisted of peripheral blood. These receptor sequences come from a woman in her thirties or forties with COVID-19, enrolled during active disease. Each CDR3 is given with its conserved first and last residue. The D gene is left open where the match is weak. A clone size is listed for some rows: how often the clone was seen (once, few, many), or a class if it is expanded.

d_call j_call v_call clone_size cdr3_nt cdr3_aa
TRBD1 TRBJ2-5 TRBV7-2 . TGTGCCAGCAGCGTATACAGGGGGTTCCAAGAGACCCAGTACTTC CASSVYRGFQETQYF
. TRBJ1-1 TRBV27 . TGTGCCAGCAGTTTTTCTCCGGGTCCTGAAGCTTTCTTT CASSFSPGPEAFF
TRBD1 TRBJ2-5 TRBV5-4 . TGTGCCAGCAGTGGGGGACAGGGTGGCGAGACCCAGTACTTC CASSGGQGGETQYF
. TRBJ1-6 TRBV5-4 . TGTGCCAGCAGCTTGGGAGGATTCGGCGCACCCCTCCACTTT CASSLGGFGAPLHF
. TRBJ2-2 TRBV29-1 . TGCAGCGTTGAAGACCCGGGACTCGGGAACACCGGGGAGCTGTTTTTT CSVEDPGLGNTGELFF
. TRBJ1-6 TRBV4-3 once TGCGCCAGCAGCCAAGGCCCGCGGGGATCACCCCTCCACTTT CASSQGPRGSPLHF
. TRBJ1-5 TRBV20-1 . TGCAGTGCTAGTACAGGGAGCAATCAGCCCCAGCATTTT CSASTGSNQPQHF
. TRBJ1-4 TRBV16 . TGTGCCAGCAGCCAAACGAGGAAGGGGGTGGAAGAAAAACTGTTTTTT CASSQTRKGVEEKLFF
. TRBJ1-2 TRBV3-1/TRBV3-2 . TGTGCCAGCAGCCAAGGTCCGGGAGAACCTGGCTACACCTTC CASSQGPGEPGYTF
. TRBJ2-2 TRBV6-5 . TGTGCCAGCAGTTACGTCAGGACCGGGGAGCTGTTTTTT CASSYVRTGELFF
TRBD1 TRBJ2-3 TRBV6-5 . TGTGCCAGCGCGGTAGGGGGCAATCGTCCAGATACGCAGTATTTT CASAVGGNRPDTQYF
. TRBJ2-7 TRBV2 . TGTGCCAGCAGTGGAGGCCGAAACTCCTACGAGCAGTACTTC CASSGGRNSYEQYF
. TRBJ2-1 TRBV11-1 . TGTGCCTCCGGGGGGCGGAGCTCCTACAATGAGCAGTTCTTC CASGGRSSYNEQFF
TRBD1 TRBJ1-1 TRBV18 . TGTGCCAGCTCACTGGGACAGCGGAACACTGAAGCTTTCTTT CASSLGQRNTEAFF
. TRBJ1-1 TRBV28 . TGTGCCAGCAGGCATACCGCCCAGGTGGTGAACACTGAAGCTTTCTTT CASRHTAQVVNTEAFF
TRBD1 TRBJ2-7 TRBV28 . TGTGCCGGGGGACAGGGGATCTACGAGCAGTACTTC CAGGQGIYEQYF
TRBD2 TRBJ2-3 TRBV27 . TGTGCCAGCAGACCGTCCCTAGCGGGAGGCACAGATACGCAGTATTTT CASRPSLAGGTDTQYF
. TRBJ2-5 TRBV7-2 once TGTGCCAGCAGCTTACATAGGGGCCAGACCCAGTACTTC CASSLHRGQTQYF
. TRBJ1-1 TRBV19 few TGTGCCAGTAGTCCGAAGTCAGGGACTGAAGCTTTCTTT CASSPKSGTEAFF
TRBD1 TRBJ2-7 TRBV5-1 . TGCGCCAGCAGCTCCGGGACAGGGGGCTCATACGAGCAGTACTTC CASSSGTGGSYEQYF
. TRBJ1-2 TRBV11-2 . TGTGCCAGCAGCTTAGGTGGAGGGAATGGCTACACCTTC CASSLGGGNGYTF
. TRBJ1-1 TRBV30 . TGTGCCTGGAGTATTAAGCCGAACACTGAAGCTTTCTTT CAWSIKPNTEAFF
. TRBJ2-3 TRBV6-5 . TGTGCCAGCAGTCGCCCGGGCACAGATACGCAGTATTTT CASSRPGTDTQYF
TRBD1 TRBJ1-1 TRBV19 . TGTGCCAGTAGAAGCCGGGACAGGGGTGCCGTTGAAGCTTTCTTT CASRSRDRGAVEAFF
. TRBJ1-4 TRBV28 . TGTGCCAGCAGTTCTAAAAATGAAAAACTGTTTTTT CASSSKNEKLFF
. TRBJ2-7 TRBV5-4 few TGTGCCAGCAGCTACGGACATCCCTACGAGCAGTACTTC CASSYGHPYEQYF
. TRBJ1-5 TRBV6-5 . TGTGCCAGCAATAAGGAGATTAGCAATCAGCCCCAGCATTTT CASNKEISNQPQHF
. TRBJ2-5 TRBV9 . TGTGCCAGCAGCGTAGAGGCAGGGCGAGAGACCCAGTACTTC CASSVEAGRETQYF
TRBD1 TRBJ2-3 TRBV5-4 . TGTGCCAGCAGCTATGGACAGGGGGCCAACACAGATACGCAGTATTTT CASSYGQGANTDTQYF
TRBD1 TRBJ1-3 TRBV2 . TGTGCCAGCAGGGGACCCGGGACAGCGGTTGGAAACACCATATATTTT CASRGPGTAVGNTIYF
TRBD1 TRBJ1-1 TRBV2 . TGTGCCAGCAGTGTGGGACAGGGGTCCTTTCACACTGAAGCTTTCTTT CASSVGQGSFHTEAFF
. TRBJ1-4 TRBV30 . TGTGCCTGGACAGATTATGAAAAACTGTTTTTT CAWTDYEKLFF
. TRBJ1-2 TRBV5-1 . TGCGCCAGCAGCTTACCCGGGACAACGATGGATGGCTACACCTTC CASSLPGTTMDGYTF
TRBD1 TRBJ1-3 TRBV7-9 . TGTGCCAGCAGCCCTAAAGGGACAGCTGGAAACACCATATATTTT CASSPKGTAGNTIYF
. TRBJ1-5 TRBV30 . TGTGCCTGGAGTGCTCTCTCGGAGAATCAGCCCCAGCATTTT CAWSALSENQPQHF
. TRBJ2-3 TRBV27 . TGTGCCGTCACGTCGGGGACACTGAGCACAGATACGCAGTATTTT CAVTSGTLSTDTQYF
. TRBJ2-3 TRBV4-2 . TGTGCCAGCAGCCGAGCGGCCCATCCAGATACGCAGTATTTT CASSRAAHPDTQYF
TRBD1 TRBJ2-1 TRBV3-1/TRBV3-2 . TGTGCCAGCAGCCAAAGACAGGGGACCTACAATGAGCAGTTCTTC CASSQRQGTYNEQFF
. TRBJ2-7 TRBV29-1 few TGCAGCGTTGAGGACAGCGCAGTCTACGAGCAGTACTTC CSVEDSAVYEQYF
TRBD1 TRBJ2-1 TRBV5-1 . TGCGCCAGCAGCTTTGGGGACAGGGAGGAAGGAGAGCAGTTCTTC CASSFGDREEGEQFF
. TRBJ1-2 TRBV29-1 . TGCAGCGTTGTCTTGCAGGGGCGGTTGGACTATGGCTACACCTTC CSVVLQGRLDYGYTF
TRBD2 TRBJ2-3 TRBV6-2/TRBV6-3 once TGTGCCAGCAGTTACGAGGGAGGGACGCAGTATTTT CASSYEGGTQYF
. TRBJ1-3 TRBV11-2 . TGTGCCAGCAACCAAGGGGCCGGAAACACCATATATTTT CASNQGAGNTIYF
TRBD1 TRBJ2-5 TRBV5-1 . TGCGCCAGCAGCTTGGCGACAGGGGTTGAGACCCAGTACTTC CASSLATGVETQYF
. TRBJ2-7 TRBV6-5 once TGTGCCAGCAGTTACTCGAGCGCCTACTCCTACGAGCAGTACTTC CASSYSSAYSYEQYF
TRBD1 TRBJ2-5 TRBV7-2 . TGTGCCAGCAGCGGCGACAGGGTCGACCAAGAGACCCAGTACTTC CASSGDRVDQETQYF
. TRBJ2-2 TRBV7-2 . TGTGCCAGCAGCCCCCGGACAGTTTACTCTTCGAACACCGGGGAGCTGTTTTTT CASSPRTVYSSNTGELFF
. TRBJ1-5 TRBV30 once TGTGCCTGGAGTGTAAGGAGGGGTAGCAATCAGCCCCAGCATTTT CAWSVRRGSNQPQHF
TRBD2 TRBJ2-1 TRBV19 . TGTGCCAGTAGTGCCGCTAGCGGGAGATTGTCTAGCAATGAGCAGTTCTTC CASSAASGRLSSNEQFF
. TRBJ2-5 TRBV7-2 . TGTGCCAGCACGTCCCTTACGCGGGAGACCCAGTACTTC CASTSLTRETQYF
TRBD1 TRBJ2-5 TRBV18 once TGTGCCAGCCTCACCGGGACAGGGGGGGAAGAGACCCAGTACTTC CASLTGTGGEETQYF
TRBD2 TRBJ2-7 TRBV3-1/TRBV3-2 . TGTGCCAGCAGCCACGGACTAGCGGGAGGGCCAGTTGAGCAGTACTTC CASSHGLAGGPVEQYF
TRBD2 TRBJ2-3 TRBV7-3 once TGTGCCAGCAGCTTAACGCCAGGGACTAGCGATACGCAGTATTTT CASSLTPGTSDTQYF